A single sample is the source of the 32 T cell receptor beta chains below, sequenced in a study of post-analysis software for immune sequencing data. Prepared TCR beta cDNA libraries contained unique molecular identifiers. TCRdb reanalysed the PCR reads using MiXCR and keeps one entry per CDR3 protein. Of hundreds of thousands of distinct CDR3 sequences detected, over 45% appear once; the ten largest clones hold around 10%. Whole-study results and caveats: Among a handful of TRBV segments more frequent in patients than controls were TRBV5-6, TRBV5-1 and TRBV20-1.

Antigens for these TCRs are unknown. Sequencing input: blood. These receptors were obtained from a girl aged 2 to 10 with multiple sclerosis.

The DNA for the CDR3 is TGCAGTGCCTCGACCGTGGGTGGAGCGGGAGACGCAGATACGCAGTATTTT. The encoded protein is CSASTVGGAGDADTQYF. The genes are TRBV20-1 and TRBJ2-3; TRBD2 aligns across 8 bases. The V and J ends lost 6 bases and 4 bases, in that order; junction bases with no gene match: 18. Germline CDR1 is DFQATT and CDR2 is SNEGSKA (reference sequence). This CDR3 region has 17 residues.

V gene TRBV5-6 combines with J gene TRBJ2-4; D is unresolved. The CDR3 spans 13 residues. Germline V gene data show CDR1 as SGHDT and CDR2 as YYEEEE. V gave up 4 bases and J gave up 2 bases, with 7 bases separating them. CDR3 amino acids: CASSDWSKNIQYF. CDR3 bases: TGTGCCAGCAGCGACTGGTCCAAAAACATTCAGTACTTC.

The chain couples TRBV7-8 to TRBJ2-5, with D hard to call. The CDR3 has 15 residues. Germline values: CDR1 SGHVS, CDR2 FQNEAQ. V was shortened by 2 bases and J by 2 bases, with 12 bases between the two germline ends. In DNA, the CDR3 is TGTGCCAGCAGCTTATTTCGAGAAAGGCAAGAGACCCAGTACTTC. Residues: CASSLFRERQETQYF.

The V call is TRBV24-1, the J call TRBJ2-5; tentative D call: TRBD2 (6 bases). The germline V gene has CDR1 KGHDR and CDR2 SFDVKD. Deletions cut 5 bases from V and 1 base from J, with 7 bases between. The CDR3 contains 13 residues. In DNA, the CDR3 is TGTGCCACCAGTGGGGGGGTCCAAGAGACCCAGTACTTC. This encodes CATSGGVQETQYF.

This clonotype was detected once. CDR3 in amino acids: CSARPSGPLSYEQYF. The CDR3 coding sequence is TGCAGTGCTAGACCTAGCGGGCCCCTCTCCTACGAGCAGTACTTC. The chain combines TRBV20-1 with TRBJ2-7; 8 bases match TRBD2. The CDR3 length is 15 residues. The germline V gene has CDR1 DFQATT and CDR2 SNEGSKA (reference sequence). Trimming took 2 bases from V and 0 from J; bases not matched to a gene: 6.

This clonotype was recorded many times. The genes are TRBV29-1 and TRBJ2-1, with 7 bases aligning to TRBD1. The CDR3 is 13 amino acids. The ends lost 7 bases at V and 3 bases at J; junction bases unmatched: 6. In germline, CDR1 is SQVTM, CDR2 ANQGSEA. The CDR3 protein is CSGHRGGYNEQFF. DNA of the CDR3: TGCAGCGGCCACAGGGGCGGCTACAATGAGCAGTTCTTC.

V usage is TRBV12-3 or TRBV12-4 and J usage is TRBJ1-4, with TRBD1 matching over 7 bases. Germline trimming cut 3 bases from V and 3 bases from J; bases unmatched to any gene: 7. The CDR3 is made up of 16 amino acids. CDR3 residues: CASSFRMTGSNEKLFF. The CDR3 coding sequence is TGTGCCAGCAGTTTCCGAATGACAGGGTCTAATGAAAAACTGTTTTTT.

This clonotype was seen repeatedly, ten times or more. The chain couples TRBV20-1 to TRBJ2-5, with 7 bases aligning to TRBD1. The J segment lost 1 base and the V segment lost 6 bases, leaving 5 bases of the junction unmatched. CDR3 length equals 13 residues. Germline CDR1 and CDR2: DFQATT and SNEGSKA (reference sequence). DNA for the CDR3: TGCAGTGCACAGGGGCCCTTCCAAGAGACCCAGTACTTC. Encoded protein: CSAQGPFQETQYF.

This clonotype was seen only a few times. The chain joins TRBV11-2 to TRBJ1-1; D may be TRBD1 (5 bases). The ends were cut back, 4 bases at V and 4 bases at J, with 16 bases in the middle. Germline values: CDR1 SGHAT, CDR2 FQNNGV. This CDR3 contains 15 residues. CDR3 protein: CASSSGRQGSTEAFF. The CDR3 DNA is TGTGCCAGCAGCTCCGGTCGTCAGGGCTCCACTGAAGCTTTCTTT.

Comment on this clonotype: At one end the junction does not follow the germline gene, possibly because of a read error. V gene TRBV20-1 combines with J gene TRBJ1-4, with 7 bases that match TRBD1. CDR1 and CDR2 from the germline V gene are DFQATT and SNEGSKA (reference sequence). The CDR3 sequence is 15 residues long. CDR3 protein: CSARDPAGGNEKLFF. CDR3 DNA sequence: TGCAGTGCCAGAGATCCTGCAGGGGGTAATGAAAAACTGTTTTTT.

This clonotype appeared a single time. Written as DNA, the CDR3 is TGTGCCAGCAGCTTAGGCGGGATCCTTTCGGATGAGCAGTTCTTC. Protein sequence: CASSLGGILSDEQFF. The rearrangement links TRBV7-2 to TRBJ2-1, with D maybe TRBD2 (6 bases). The germline V gene encodes CDR1 SGHTA and CDR2 FQGNSA. The CDR3 length is 15 residues. V was shortened by 1 base and J by 8 bases, with 15 bases between the two germline ends.

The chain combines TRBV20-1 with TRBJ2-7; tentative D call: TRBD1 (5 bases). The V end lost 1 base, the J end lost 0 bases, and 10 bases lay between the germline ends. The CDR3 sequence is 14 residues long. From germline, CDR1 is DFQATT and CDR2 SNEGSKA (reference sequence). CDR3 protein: CSARVAGLSYEQYF. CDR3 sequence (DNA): TGCAGTGCTAGAGTGGCAGGGCTCTCCTACGAGCAGTACTTC.

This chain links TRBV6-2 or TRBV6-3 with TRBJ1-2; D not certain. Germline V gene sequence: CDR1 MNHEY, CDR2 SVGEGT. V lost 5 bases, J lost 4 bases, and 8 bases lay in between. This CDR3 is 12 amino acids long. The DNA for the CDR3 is TGTGCCAGCAGTAACGGGCCCTATGGCTACACCTTC. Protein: CASSNGPYGYTF.

As DNA, the CDR3 is TGTGCCATCAGGCGAGGGGACTTCCTAGAGACCCAGTACTTC. Residues: CAIRRGDFLETQYF. The chain is built from TRBV10-3 and TRBJ2-4; D perhaps matches TRBD2 (6 bases). The better agreement between TRBJ2-5 and the DNA end casts doubt on the J call. Germline V gene sequence: CDR1 ENHRY, CDR2 SYGVKD. The CDR3 has 14 amino acids.

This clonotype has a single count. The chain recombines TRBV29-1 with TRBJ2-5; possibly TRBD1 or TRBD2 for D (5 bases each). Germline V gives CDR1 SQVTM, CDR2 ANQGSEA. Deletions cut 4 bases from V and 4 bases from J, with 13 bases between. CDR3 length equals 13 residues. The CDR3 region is CSVGGVLGETQYF. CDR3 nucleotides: TGCAGCGTTGGAGGGGTACTGGGAGAGACCCAGTACTTC. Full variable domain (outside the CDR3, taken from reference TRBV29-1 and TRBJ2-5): SAVISQKPSRDICQRGTSLTIQCQVDSQVTMMFWYRQQPGQSLTLIATANQGSEATYESGFVIDKFPISRPNLTFSTLTVSNMSPEDSSIYLCSVGGVLGETQYFGPGTRLLVL.

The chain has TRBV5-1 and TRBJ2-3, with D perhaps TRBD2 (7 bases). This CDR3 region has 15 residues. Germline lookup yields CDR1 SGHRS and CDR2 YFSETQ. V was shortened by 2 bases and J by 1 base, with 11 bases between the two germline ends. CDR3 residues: CASSFGGLRTDTQYF. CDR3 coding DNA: TGCGCCAGCAGCTTCGGGGGGCTACGCACAGATACGCAGTATTTT. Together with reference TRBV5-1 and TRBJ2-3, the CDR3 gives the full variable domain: KAGVTQTPRYLIKTRGQQVTLSCSPISGHRSVSWYQQTPGQGLQFLFEYFSETQRNKGNFPGRFSGRQFSNSRSEMNVSTLELGDSALYLCASSFGGLRTDTQYFGPGTRLTVL.

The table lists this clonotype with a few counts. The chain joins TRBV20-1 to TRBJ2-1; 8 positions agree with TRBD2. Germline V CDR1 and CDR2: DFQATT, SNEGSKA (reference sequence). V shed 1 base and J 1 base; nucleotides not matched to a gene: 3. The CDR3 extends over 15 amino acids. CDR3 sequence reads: CSARVAGTSYNEQFF. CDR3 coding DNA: TGCAGTGCTAGAGTAGCGGGGACGTCCTACAATGAGCAGTTCTTC.

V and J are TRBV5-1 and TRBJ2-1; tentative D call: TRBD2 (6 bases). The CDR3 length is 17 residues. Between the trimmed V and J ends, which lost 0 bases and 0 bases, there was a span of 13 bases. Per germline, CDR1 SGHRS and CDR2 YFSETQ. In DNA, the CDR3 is TGCGCCAGCAGCTTGGAATTTGTCGGGAGCTCCTACAATGAGCAGTTCTTC. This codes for CASSLEFVGSSYNEQFF.

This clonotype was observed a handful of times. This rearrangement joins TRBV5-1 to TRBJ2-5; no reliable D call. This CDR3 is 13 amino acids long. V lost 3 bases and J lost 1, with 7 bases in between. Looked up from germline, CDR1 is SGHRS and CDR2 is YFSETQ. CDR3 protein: CASSSSLQETQYF. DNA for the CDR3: TGCGCCAGCAGCTCGAGCCTCCAAGAGACCCAGTACTTC.

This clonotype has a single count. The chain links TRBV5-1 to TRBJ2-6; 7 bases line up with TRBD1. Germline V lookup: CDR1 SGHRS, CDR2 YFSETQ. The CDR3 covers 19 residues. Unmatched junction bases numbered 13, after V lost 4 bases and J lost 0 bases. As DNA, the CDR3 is TGCGCCAGCAGCCCTCAAACCGGGACAGCCTTCTCTGGGGCCAACGTCCTGACTTTC. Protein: CASSPQTGTAFSGANVLTF.

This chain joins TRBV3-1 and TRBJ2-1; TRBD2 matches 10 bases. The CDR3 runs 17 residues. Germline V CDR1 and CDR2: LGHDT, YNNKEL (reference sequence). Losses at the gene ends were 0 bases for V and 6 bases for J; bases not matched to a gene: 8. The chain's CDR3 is CASSQDPPAGGGNEQFF. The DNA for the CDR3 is TGTGCCAGCAGCCAAGATCCCCCAGCGGGAGGGGGCAATGAGCAGTTCTTC.

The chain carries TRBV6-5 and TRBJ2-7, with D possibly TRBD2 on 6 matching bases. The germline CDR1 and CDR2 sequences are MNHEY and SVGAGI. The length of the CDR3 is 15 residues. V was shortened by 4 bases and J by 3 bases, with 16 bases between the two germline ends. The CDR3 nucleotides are TGTGCCAGCAGTTCCTTAGCGGATCAGGTCTACGAGCAGTACTTC. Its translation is CASSSLADQVYEQYF.

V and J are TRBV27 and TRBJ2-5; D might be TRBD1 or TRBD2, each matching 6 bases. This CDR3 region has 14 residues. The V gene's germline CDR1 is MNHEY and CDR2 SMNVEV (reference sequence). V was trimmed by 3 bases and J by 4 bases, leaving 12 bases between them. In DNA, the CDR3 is TGTGCCAGCAGTTTTGGGGGGCTTGGAGAGACCCAGTACTTC. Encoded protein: CASSFGGLGETQYF.

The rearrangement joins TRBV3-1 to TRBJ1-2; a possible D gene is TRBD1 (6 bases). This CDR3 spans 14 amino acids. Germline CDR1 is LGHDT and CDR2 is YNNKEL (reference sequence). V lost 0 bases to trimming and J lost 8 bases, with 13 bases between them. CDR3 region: CASSQEYRAKGYTF. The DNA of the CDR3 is TGTGCCAGCAGCCAAGAGTACAGGGCCAAAGGCTACACCTTC.

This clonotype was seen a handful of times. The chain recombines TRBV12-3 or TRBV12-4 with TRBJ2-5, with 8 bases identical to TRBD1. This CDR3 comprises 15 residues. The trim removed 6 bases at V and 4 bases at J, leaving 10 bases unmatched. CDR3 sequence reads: CASRSDRALSETQYF. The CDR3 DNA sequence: TGTGCCAGCAGATCGGACAGGGCCCTCTCAGAGACCCAGTACTTC.

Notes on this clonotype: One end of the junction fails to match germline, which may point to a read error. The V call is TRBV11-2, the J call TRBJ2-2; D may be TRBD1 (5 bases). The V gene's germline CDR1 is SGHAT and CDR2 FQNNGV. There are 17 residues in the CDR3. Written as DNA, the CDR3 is TGTGCCAGCGGCTTAGATCCCAGGGCAGCGAACACCGGGGAGCTGTTTTTT. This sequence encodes CASGLDPRAANTGELFF.

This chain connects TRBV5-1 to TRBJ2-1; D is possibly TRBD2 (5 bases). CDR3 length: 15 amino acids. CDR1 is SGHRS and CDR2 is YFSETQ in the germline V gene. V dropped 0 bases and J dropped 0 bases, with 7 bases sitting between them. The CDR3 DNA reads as TGCGCCAGCAGCTTGGCTAGCACCTCCTACAATGAGCAGTTCTTC. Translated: CASSLASTSYNEQFF.

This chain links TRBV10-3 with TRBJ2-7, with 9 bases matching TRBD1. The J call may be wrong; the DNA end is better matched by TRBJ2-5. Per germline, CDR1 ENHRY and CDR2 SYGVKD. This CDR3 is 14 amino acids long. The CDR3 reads CAIRGDRVEETQYF. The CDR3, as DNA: TGTGCCATCAGAGGGGACAGGGTGGAGGAGACCCAGTACTTC.

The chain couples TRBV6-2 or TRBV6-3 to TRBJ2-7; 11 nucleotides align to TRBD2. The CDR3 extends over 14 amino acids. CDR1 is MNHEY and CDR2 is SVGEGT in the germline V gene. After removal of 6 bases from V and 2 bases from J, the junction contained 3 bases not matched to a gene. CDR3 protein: CASSVAGGAYEQYF. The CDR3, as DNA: TGTGCCAGCAGCGTAGCGGGGGGGGCCTACGAGCAGTACTTC.

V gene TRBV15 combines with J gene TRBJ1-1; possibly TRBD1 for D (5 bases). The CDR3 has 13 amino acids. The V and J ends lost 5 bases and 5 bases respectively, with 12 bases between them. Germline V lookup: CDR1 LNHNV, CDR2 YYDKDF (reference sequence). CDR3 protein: CATSRGSETEAFF. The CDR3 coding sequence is TGTGCCACCAGCCGGGGGTCGGAGACTGAAGCTTTCTTT.

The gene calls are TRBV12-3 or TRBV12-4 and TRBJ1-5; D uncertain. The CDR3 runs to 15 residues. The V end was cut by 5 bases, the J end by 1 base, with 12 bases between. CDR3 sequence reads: CASSPRTLSNQPQHF. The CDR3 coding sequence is TGTGCCAGCAGTCCCAGGACTCTAAGCAATCAGCCCCAGCATTTT.

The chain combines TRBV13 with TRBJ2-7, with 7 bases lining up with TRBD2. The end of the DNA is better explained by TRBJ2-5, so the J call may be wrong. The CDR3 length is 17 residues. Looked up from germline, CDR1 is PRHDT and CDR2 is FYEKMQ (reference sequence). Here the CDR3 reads CASSPMTAGDAQETQYF. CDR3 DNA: TGTGCCAGCAGCCCCATGACCGCGGGGGATGCCCAAGAGACCCAGTACTTC.